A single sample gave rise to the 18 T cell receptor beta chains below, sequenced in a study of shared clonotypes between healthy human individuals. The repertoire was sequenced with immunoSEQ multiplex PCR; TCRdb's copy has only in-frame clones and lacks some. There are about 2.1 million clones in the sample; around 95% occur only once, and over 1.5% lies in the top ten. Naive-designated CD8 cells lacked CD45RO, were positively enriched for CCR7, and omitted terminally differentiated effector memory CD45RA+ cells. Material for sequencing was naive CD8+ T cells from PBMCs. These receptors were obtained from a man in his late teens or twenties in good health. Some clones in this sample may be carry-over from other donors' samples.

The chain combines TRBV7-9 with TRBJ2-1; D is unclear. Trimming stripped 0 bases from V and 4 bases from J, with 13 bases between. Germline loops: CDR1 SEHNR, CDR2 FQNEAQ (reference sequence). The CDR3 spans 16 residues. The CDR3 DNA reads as TGTGCCAGCAGCTTAGCGCCCCAGCCGATATACAATGAGCAGTTCTTC. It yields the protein CASSLAPQPIYNEQFF.

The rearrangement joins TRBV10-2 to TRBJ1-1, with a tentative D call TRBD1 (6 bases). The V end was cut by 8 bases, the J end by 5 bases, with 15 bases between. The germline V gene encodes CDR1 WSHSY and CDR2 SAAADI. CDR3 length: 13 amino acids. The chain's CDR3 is CASGWTERTEAFF. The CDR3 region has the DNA TGCGCCAGCGGATGGACAGAGCGTACTGAAGCTTTCTTT.

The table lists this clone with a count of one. Here the CDR3 reads CASSLTPAGLYEQYF. Written as DNA, the CDR3 is TGTGCCAGCAGCTTAACCCCTGCGGGGTTATACGAGCAGTACTTC. The chain carries TRBV11-1 and TRBJ2-7; D might be TRBD2 (6 bases). The CDR3 is 15 residues long. Germline assignment: CDR1 SGHAT and CDR2 FQDESV (reference sequence). The ends were cut back, 2 bases at V and 4 bases at J, with 15 bases in the middle.

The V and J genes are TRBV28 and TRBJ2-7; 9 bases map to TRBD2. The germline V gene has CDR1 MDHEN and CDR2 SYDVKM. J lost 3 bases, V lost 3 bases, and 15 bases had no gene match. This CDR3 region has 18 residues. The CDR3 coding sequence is TGTGCCAGCAGTTTGGACCCGACGAGGCGGGAGGGCCTCTACGAGCAGTACTTC. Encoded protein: CASSLDPTRREGLYEQYF.

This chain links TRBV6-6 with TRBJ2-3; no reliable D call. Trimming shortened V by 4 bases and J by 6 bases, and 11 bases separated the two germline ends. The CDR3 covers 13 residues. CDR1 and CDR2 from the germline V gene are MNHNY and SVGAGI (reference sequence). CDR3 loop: CASSSRVGDTQYF. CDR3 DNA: TGTGCCAGCAGTTCTAGGGTTGGCGATACGCAGTATTTT.

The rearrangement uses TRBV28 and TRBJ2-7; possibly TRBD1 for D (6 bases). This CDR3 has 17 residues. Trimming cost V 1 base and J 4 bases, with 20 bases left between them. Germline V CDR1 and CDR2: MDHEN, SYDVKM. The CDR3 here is CASSLSRSRRGGYEQYF. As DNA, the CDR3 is TGTGCCAGCAGTTTATCTCGCTCGCGCAGGGGTGGATACGAGCAGTACTTC.

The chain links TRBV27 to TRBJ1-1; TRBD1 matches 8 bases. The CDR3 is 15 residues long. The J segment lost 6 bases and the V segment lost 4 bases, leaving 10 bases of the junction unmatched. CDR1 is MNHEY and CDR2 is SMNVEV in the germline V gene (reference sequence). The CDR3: CASSSPGGGRPEAFF. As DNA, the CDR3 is TGTGCCAGCAGTTCACCAGGGGGCGGGCGACCTGAAGCTTTCTTT.

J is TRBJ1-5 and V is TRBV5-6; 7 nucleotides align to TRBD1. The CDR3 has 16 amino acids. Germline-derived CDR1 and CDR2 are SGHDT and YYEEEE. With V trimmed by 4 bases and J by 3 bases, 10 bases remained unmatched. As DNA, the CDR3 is TGTGCCAGCAGCCATTCCGGGACAGCGTACAATCAGCCCCAGCATTTT. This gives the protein CASSHSGTAYNQPQHF.

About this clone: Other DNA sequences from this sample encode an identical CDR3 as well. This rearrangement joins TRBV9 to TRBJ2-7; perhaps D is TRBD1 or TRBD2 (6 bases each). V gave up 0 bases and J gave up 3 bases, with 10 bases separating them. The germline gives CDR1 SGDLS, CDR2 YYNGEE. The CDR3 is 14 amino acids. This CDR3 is CASSVGGAIYEQYF. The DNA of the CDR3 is TGTGCCAGCAGCGTAGGGGGGGCTATCTACGAGCAGTACTTC.

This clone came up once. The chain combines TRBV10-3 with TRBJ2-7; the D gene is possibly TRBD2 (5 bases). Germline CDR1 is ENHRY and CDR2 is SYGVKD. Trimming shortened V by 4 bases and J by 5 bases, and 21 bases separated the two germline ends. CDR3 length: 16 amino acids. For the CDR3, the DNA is TGTGCCATCAGTGCCCCACCCGGAGGCCGTGGGGACGAGCAGTACTTC. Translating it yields CAISAPPGGRGDEQYF.

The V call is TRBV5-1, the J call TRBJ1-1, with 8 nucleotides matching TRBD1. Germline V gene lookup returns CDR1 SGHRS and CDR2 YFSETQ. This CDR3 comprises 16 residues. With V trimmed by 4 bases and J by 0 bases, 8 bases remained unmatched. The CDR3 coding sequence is TGCGCCAGCAGCGACGGGACAGGCCCACTGAACACTGAAGCTTTCTTT. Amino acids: CASSDGTGPLNTEAFF.

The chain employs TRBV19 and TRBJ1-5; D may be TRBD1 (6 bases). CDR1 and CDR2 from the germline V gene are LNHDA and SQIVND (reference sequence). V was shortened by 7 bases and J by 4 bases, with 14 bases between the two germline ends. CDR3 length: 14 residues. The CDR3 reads CASIGEGGNQPQHF. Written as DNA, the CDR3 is TGTGCCAGTATAGGGGAAGGGGGAAATCAGCCCCAGCATTTT.

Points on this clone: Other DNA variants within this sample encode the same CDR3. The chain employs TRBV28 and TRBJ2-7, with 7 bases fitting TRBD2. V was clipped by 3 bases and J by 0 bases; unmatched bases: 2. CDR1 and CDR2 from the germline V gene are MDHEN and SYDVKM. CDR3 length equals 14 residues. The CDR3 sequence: CASSFLAVSYEQYF. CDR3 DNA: TGTGCCAGCAGTTTTCTAGCGGTCTCCTACGAGCAGTACTTC.

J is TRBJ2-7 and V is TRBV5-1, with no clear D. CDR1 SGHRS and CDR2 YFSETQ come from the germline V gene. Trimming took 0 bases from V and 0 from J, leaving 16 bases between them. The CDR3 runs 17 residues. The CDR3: CASSLALIADGSYEQYF. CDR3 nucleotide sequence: TGCGCCAGCAGCTTGGCCCTTATAGCCGACGGCTCCTACGAGCAGTACTTC.

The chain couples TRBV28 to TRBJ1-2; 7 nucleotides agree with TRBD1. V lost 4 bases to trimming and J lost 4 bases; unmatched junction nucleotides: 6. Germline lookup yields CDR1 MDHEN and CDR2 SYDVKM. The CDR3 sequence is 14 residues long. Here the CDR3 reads CASSYRGAGYGYTF. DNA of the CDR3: TGTGCCAGCAGTTACAGGGGTGCCGGCTATGGCTACACCTTC.

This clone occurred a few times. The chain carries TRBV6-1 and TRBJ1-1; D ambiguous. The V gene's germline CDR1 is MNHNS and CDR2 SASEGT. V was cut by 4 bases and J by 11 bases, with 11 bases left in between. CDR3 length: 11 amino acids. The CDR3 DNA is TGTGCCAGCAGTGCGGACGCAAAGGCTTTCTTT. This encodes CASSADAKAFF.

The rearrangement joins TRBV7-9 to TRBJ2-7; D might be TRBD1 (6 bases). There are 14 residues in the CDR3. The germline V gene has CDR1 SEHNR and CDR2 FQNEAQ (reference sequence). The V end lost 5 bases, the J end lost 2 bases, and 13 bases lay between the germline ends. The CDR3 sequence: CASSPQGFAYEQYF. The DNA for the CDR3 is TGTGCCAGCAGCCCACAGGGTTTCGCCTACGAGCAGTACTTC.

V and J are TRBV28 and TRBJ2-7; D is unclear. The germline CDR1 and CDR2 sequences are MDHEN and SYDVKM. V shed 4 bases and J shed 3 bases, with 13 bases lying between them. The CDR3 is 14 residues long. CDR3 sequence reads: CASSSGPIDYEQYF. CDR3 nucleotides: TGTGCCAGCAGTTCCGGACCGATAGACTACGAGCAGTACTTC.